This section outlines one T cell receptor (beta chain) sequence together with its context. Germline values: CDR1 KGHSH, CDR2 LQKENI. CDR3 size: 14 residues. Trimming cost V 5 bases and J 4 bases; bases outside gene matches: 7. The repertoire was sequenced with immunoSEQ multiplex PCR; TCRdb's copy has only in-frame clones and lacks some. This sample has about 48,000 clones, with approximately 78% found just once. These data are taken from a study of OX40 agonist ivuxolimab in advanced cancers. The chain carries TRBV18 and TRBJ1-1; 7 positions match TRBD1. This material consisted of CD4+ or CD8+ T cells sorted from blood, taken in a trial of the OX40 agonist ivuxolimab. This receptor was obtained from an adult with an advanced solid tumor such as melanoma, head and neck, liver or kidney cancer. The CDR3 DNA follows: TGTGCCAGCTCAGCACAGGGGTCGGGCACTGAAGCTTTCTTT. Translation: CASSAQGSGTEAFF.